One and the same sample provided the 4 T cell receptor beta chains below, sequenced in a study of early T cells in non-severe SARS-CoV-2 infection. TCRdb re-called the 5' RACE reads with MiXCR, one entry per CDR3 protein. The sample includes approximately 29,000 distinct CDR3 sequences, 5.8% seen only once; the top ten take roughly 5.4%. Sequenced: whole blood. The receptors come from an adult who was a healthcare worker with PCR-confirmed SARS-CoV-2 infection or an uninfected control (not recorded which).

In this sample, this clonotype turned up a few times. The rearrangement joins TRBV7-9 to TRBJ1-2; D gene uncertain. Germline CDR1 is SEHNR and CDR2 is FQNEAQ (reference sequence). There are 14 residues in the CDR3. Trimming cost V 5 bases and J 5 bases, with 15 bases left between them. CDR3 loop: CASSLQSPGYGYTF. DNA of the CDR3: TGTGCCAGCAGCCTCCAGTCGCCAGGATATGGCTACACCTTC.

CDR3 nucleotides: TGTGCCAGCAGCCCTTTTAGGAGCCGAGGGGGACAAGAGACCCAGTACTTC. Protein product: CASSPFRSRGGQETQYF. This rearrangement joins TRBV7-6 to TRBJ2-5; D is perhaps TRBD1 (6 bases). The CDR3 consists of 17 residues. The V gene's germline CDR1 is SGHVS and CDR2 FNYEAQ. V was pared by 5 bases and J by 2 bases, with 21 bases between.

The chain couples TRBV30 to TRBJ2-7; D is possibly TRBD1 or TRBD2 (6 bases each). Germline lookup yields CDR1 GTSNPN and CDR2 SVGIG (reference sequence). Trimming removed 1 base at V and 6 bases at J, with 7 bases between. The CDR3 has 11 residues. The CDR3 DNA is TGTGCCTGGAGTGAGGGGGGCGAGCAGTACTTC. Protein product: CAWSEGGEQYF.

The V call is TRBV9, the J call TRBJ2-1; TRBD2 matches 7 bases. Germline loops: CDR1 SGDLS, CDR2 YYNGEE. V shed 0 bases, J shed 0 bases, and the junction held 12 bases outside the gene matches. This CDR3 has 19 residues. CDR3 in amino acids: CASSVDASGTWSSYNEQFF. The CDR3 nucleotides read TGTGCCAGCAGCGTAGATGCTAGCGGTACCTGGAGCTCCTACAATGAGCAGTTCTTC. The full variable domain, completed using reference TRBV9 and TRBJ2-1, is DSGVTQTPKHLITATGQRVTLRCSPRSGDLSVYWYQQSLDQGLQFLIQYYNGEERAKGNILERFSAQQFPDLHSELNLSSLELGDSALYFCASSVDASGTWSSYNEQFFGPGTRLTVL.